The source of this T cell receptor beta chain is a study of T cell responses to AZD1222 COVID-19 vaccine. Across the study: Pooled together were second doses at about 4 or about 12 weeks.

Study outcomes and limitations: Among those given AZD1222, only six or seven were seropositive at baseline. Mapped onto spike, vaccine-associated CD4 TCRs spanned it and were dominant at 160-218 and 743-854. Most donors were white British, females outnumbered males, and clonal diversity was possibly underestimated.

As to this clone: As yet, its antigen is unknown.

TCRdb's table, derived via immunoSEQ multiplex PCR, lists solely in-frame clones and lacks some. The table shows about 140,000 clones, with about four fifths occurring only once. The sequence was obtained from an adult in good health. The sample consisted of peripheral blood, taken on day 0 of AZD1222 vaccination.

The CDR3 DNA is TGTGCCACCAGTGAGAGCGGTCTTAGCAATCAGCCCCAGCATTTT. It is translated as CATSESGLSNQPQHF. The rearrangement joins TRBV24-1 to TRBJ1-5; D is unresolved. This CDR3 has 15 residues. Trimming cost V 4 bases and J 0 bases, with 9 bases left between them. From germline, CDR1 is KGHDR and CDR2 SFDVKD.